The 26 T cell receptor beta chains given below trace back to one sample, sequenced in a study of blood T cell repertoires in COVID-19. Profiling relied on immunoSEQ multiplex PCR, and the TCRdb table lists in-frame clones only, not all of them. Here the sample spans around 140,000 clones, around 81% being singletons. Source material: peripheral blood. The source of these receptors is a woman in her sixties with active or convalescent COVID-19.

V usage is TRBV11-2 and J usage is TRBJ1-1; D is ambiguous. The V and J ends lost 5 bases and 2 bases respectively, with 12 bases between them. This CDR3 has 14 amino acids. The germline gives CDR1 SGHAT, CDR2 FQNNGV. CDR3 loop: CASSPRILNTEAFF. CDR3 sequence (DNA): TGTGCCAGCAGCCCCAGGATTCTCAACACTGAAGCTTTCTTT.

The chain combines TRBV7-2 with TRBJ1-1, with unresolved D. Trimming removed 3 bases from V and 10 bases from J, with 15 bases in between. From germline, CDR1 is SGHTA and CDR2 FQGNSA. The CDR3 extends over 13 amino acids. CDR3 DNA: TGTGCCAGCAGCTTTGACACCCTTATAGGAGCTTTCTTT. It encodes CASSFDTLIGAFF.

This chain joins TRBV18 and TRBJ2-1, with a tentative D call TRBD1 (5 bases). The V end lost 4 bases, the J end lost 6 bases, and 16 bases lay between the germline ends. This CDR3 has 15 residues. Germline-derived CDR1 and CDR2 are KGHSH and LQKENI. CDR3 region: CASSQTAATLNEQFF. Here the CDR3 DNA reads TGTGCCAGCTCACAGACAGCCGCCACTCTCAATGAGCAGTTCTTC.

This clone was observed a handful of times. The V gene is TRBV19, the J gene TRBJ1-1; tentatively, D is TRBD1 (6 bases). Trimming pared 6 bases from V and 2 bases from J, leaving 16 bases between. Germline CDR1 LNHDA, CDR2 SQIVND (reference sequence). The CDR3 consists of 15 residues. The CDR3 loop reads CASRKPNRDNTEAFF. CDR3 bases: TGTGCCAGTAGGAAACCTAACAGGGATAACACTGAAGCTTTCTTT.

The V gene is TRBV2, the J gene TRBJ1-1; TRBD1 matches 10 bases. The V gene's germline CDR1 is SNHLY and CDR2 FYNNEI. Losses at the gene ends were 4 bases for V and 3 bases for J; bases not matched to a gene: 5. The CDR3 covers 15 residues. CDR3 coding DNA: TGTGCCAGCAGTGGGACAGGGGGTTCTGACACTGAAGCTTTCTTT. It yields the protein CASSGTGGSDTEAFF.

This chain joins TRBV6-6 and TRBJ2-1; 10 bases align to TRBD1. The CDR3 extends over 15 amino acids. V was pared by 6 bases and J by 8 bases, with 10 bases of the junction left unmatched. Germline V lookup: CDR1 MNHNY, CDR2 SVGAGI (reference sequence). CDR3 amino acids: CASRTTRTGGYEQFF. In DNA form, the CDR3 reads TGTGCCAGCAGGACGACCCGGACAGGGGGGTATGAGCAGTTCTTC.

J is TRBJ2-7 and V is TRBV5-6; D perhaps matches TRBD2 (5 bases). The CDR3 is made up of 14 amino acids. V lost 2 bases, J lost 2 bases, and 11 bases lay in between. The germline V gene encodes CDR1 SGHDT and CDR2 YYEEEE. The CDR3 loop is CASSFGDSAYEQYV. The CDR3 bases are TGTGCCAGCAGCTTCGGGGATTCGGCCTACGAGCAGTACGTC.

The rearrangement joins TRBV7-9 to TRBJ1-3; tentative D call: TRBD1 (6 bases). There are 14 residues in the CDR3. The V gene lost 5 bases and the J gene lost 4 bases, with 12 bases spanning the gap. Germline CDR1 is SEHNR and CDR2 is FQNEAQ (reference sequence). The CDR3 region has the DNA TGTGCCAGCAGCCACCCGGGACAAGGAAACACCATATATTTT. Its protein product is CASSHPGQGNTIYF.

About this clone: At the DNA level, this CDR3 is encoded by other sequences in the same sample as well. The chain links TRBV6-1 to TRBJ2-4; weak D call: TRBD2 (6 bases). CDR1 and CDR2 (germline): MNHNS, SASEGT. Trimming pared 3 bases from V and 0 bases from J, leaving 9 bases between. The CDR3 length is 15 residues. CDR3 DNA sequence: TGTGCCAGCAGTGAGGGGAGGTTAGCCAAAAACATTCAGTACTTC. Translated: CASSEGRLAKNIQYF.

This sequence joins TRBV7-6 and TRBJ2-2, with TRBD2 as a possible D gene (5 bases). Trimming shortened V by 1 base and J by 8 bases, and 11 bases separated the two germline ends. CDR1 and CDR2 (germline): SGHVS, FNYEAQ. CDR3 length equals 14 residues. DNA of the CDR3: TGTGCCAGCAGCTTAGTGCGGGCGTCGGGGGAGCTGTTTTTT. Residues: CASSLVRASGELFF.

This clone was found once. This chain connects TRBV5-1 to TRBJ1-1, with TRBD1 identical over 8 bases. The CDR3 consists of 14 residues. Germline-derived CDR1 and CDR2 are SGHRS and YFSETQ. The ends lost 0 bases at V and 5 bases at J; junction bases unmatched: 3. CDR3 nucleotides: TGCGCCAGCAGCTTGGGGACAGGGAGAACTGAAGCTTTCTTT. It yields the protein CASSLGTGRTEAFF.

The chain links TRBV11-3 to TRBJ2-1, with 12 bases matching TRBD2. The CDR3 extends over 15 amino acids. J gave up 7 bases and V 3 bases, and 4 bases lay outside the gene matches. The germline V gene encodes CDR1 SGHNT and CDR2 YENEEA. This CDR3 reads CASSFGLAGLNEQFF. CDR3 nucleotide sequence: TGTGCCAGCAGCTTTGGACTAGCGGGACTGAATGAGCAGTTCTTC.

The CDR3 DNA follows: TGCGCCAGCTTTACAGGGCCCCATGAAAAACTGTTTTTT. This sequence encodes CASFTGPHEKLFF. The chain joins TRBV10-2 to TRBJ1-4; the D gene is possibly TRBD1 (6 bases). CDR3 size: 13 residues. From germline, CDR1 is WSHSY and CDR2 SAAADI. Trimming left V 8 bases short and J 6 bases short, with 13 bases between.

The chain recombines TRBV19 with TRBJ2-2; 7 bases line up with TRBD2. The CDR3 extends over 16 amino acids. Looked up from germline, CDR1 is LNHDA and CDR2 is SQIVND (reference sequence). The ends lost 5 bases at V and 0 bases at J; junction bases unmatched: 6. CDR3 sequence reads: CASSRSSGSNTGELFF. DNA of the CDR3: TGTGCCAGTAGTCGATCTAGCGGATCGAACACCGGGGAGCTGTTTTTT.

This CDR3 is CASSVDAGGNTNEKLFF. CDR3 nucleotide sequence: TGTGCCAGCAGCGTAGACGCAGGGGGTAATACTAATGAAAAACTGTTTTTT. J is TRBJ1-4 and V is TRBV9; 7 positions match TRBD1. V shed 0 bases and J 2 bases; nucleotides not matched to a gene: 7. CDR1 and CDR2 (germline): SGDLS, YYNGEE. The CDR3 has 17 amino acids. The full variable domain, with the rest looked up from reference TRBV9 and TRBJ1-4, is DSGVTQTPKHLITATGQRVTLRCSPRSGDLSVYWYQQSLDQGLQFLIQYYNGEERAKGNILERFSAQQFPDLHSELNLSSLELGDSALYFCASSVDAGGNTNEKLFFGSGTQLSVL.

V is TRBV12-3 or TRBV12-4 and J is TRBJ1-2; D unresolved. CDR3 length: 13 residues. V was cut by 6 bases and J by 8 bases, with 16 bases left in between. DNA of the CDR3: TGTGCCAGCAGATCCCGCAGGTATCGCGGCTACACCTTC. Translating gives CASRSRRYRGYTF.

CDR3 coding DNA: TGTGCCAAAAAAGGGAGACACACTGAAGCTTTCTTT. Its translation: CAKKGRHTEAFF. This rearrangement joins TRBV7-9 to TRBJ1-1; D gene unclear. Germline loops: CDR1 SEHNR, CDR2 FQNEAQ (reference sequence). V gave up 10 bases and J gave up 3 bases, with 12 bases separating them. The CDR3 consists of 12 residues.

This clone was observed once. This rearrangement joins TRBV27 to TRBJ1-5, with D unresolved. The V end lost 8 bases, the J end lost 0 bases, and 17 bases lay between the germline ends. The length of the CDR3 is 16 residues. Germline V gene data show CDR1 as MNHEY and CDR2 as SMNVEV (reference sequence). CDR3 sequence: CASAPVLWYSNQPQHF. The CDR3, as DNA: TGTGCCAGCGCCCCGGTCCTCTGGTATAGCAATCAGCCCCAGCATTTT.

The chain uses TRBV5-1 and TRBJ2-1, with TRBD1 identical over 7 bases. The CDR3 consists of 15 residues. Germline assignment: CDR1 SGHRS and CDR2 YFSETQ. The junction had 7 bases not matched to a gene; V was cut back by 4 bases and J by 3 bases. The CDR3 region is CASSLTGRVYNEQFF. In nucleotides, the CDR3 is TGCGCCAGCAGCCTGACAGGGAGAGTCTACAATGAGCAGTTCTTC. Full variable domain (rest looked up from reference TRBV5-1 and TRBJ2-1): KAGVTQTPRYLIKTRGQQVTLSCSPISGHRSVSWYQQTPGQGLQFLFEYFSETQRNKGNFPGRFSGRQFSNSRSEMNVSTLELGDSALYLCASSLTGRVYNEQFFGPGTRLTVL.

V usage is TRBV5-1 and J usage is TRBJ2-5; D is perhaps TRBD2 (6 bases). With 0 bases removed from V and 7 bases from J, the gap between germline ends came to 13 bases. Germline assignment: CDR1 SGHRS and CDR2 YFSETQ. There are 14 residues in the CDR3. CDR3 protein: CASSLGPGDGTQYF. For the CDR3, the DNA is TGCGCCAGCAGCTTGGGACCGGGGGATGGGACCCAGTACTTC.

The genes are TRBV7-3 and TRBJ2-2; TRBD2 aligns across 10 bases. Germline trimming cut 2 bases from V and 0 bases from J; bases unmatched to any gene: 9. The germline V gene has CDR1 SGHTA and CDR2 FQGTGA. The CDR3 contains 19 residues. This chain's CDR3 is CASSLWASGSASNTGELFF. The CDR3 bases are TGTGCCAGCAGCTTATGGGCTAGCGGGAGTGCCTCGAACACCGGGGAGCTGTTTTTT. The variable domain in full, with the rest retrieved from reference TRBV7-3 and TRBJ2-2, is GAGVSQTPSNKVTEKGKYVELRCDPISGHTALYWYRQSLGQGPEFLIYFQGTGAADDSGLPNDRFFAVRPEGSVSTLKIQRTERGDSAVYLCASSLWASGSASNTGELFFGEGSRLTVL.

This chain joins TRBV5-6 and TRBJ2-6; D may be TRBD2 (6 bases). The CDR3 runs to 17 residues. The germline V gene has CDR1 SGHDT and CDR2 YYEEEE. V was trimmed by 7 bases and J by 0 bases, leaving 17 bases between them. The DNA for the CDR3 is TGTGCCAGCTTGGAGGGACGTTGGGGCTCTGGGGCCAACGTCCTGACTTTC. It specifies CASLEGRWGSGANVLTF. The variable domain in full, with the rest retrieved from reference TRBV5-6 and TRBJ2-6, is DAGVTQSPTHLIKTRGQQVTLRCSPKSGHDTVSWYQQALGQGPQFIFQYYEEEERQRGNFPDRFSGHQFPNYSSELNVNALLLGDSALYLCASLEGRWGSGANVLTFGAGSRLTVL.

The chain is built from TRBV24-1 and TRBJ2-3; a weak D match, TRBD1 (6 bases). Between the trimmed V and J ends, which lost 3 bases and 2 bases, there was a span of 8 bases. The CDR3 is 14 amino acids. CDR1 and CDR2 from the germline V gene are KGHDR and SFDVKD. The DNA for the CDR3 is TGTGCCACCAGTGATCAGGGGTACACAGATACGCAGTATTTT. Residues: CATSDQGYTDTQYF.

The V call is TRBV6-6, the J call TRBJ1-1, with TRBD1 identical over 7 bases. Germline V CDR1 and CDR2: MNHNY, SVGAGI (reference sequence). This CDR3 has 13 amino acids. J gave up 1 base and V 6 bases, and 2 bases lay outside the gene matches. CDR3: CASRTGANTEAFF. The CDR3 coding sequence is TGTGCCAGCAGAACAGGGGCGAACACTGAAGCTTTCTTT.

This chain connects TRBV6-6 to TRBJ2-5, with TRBD2 identical over 15 bases. This CDR3 region has 16 residues. V lost 8 bases, J lost 5 bases, and 9 bases stayed unmatched. Germline V gives CDR1 MNHNY, CDR2 SVGAGI (reference sequence). The CDR3 DNA reads as TGTGCCAGCTCCTGGCGGACTAGCGGGAGGGATGAGACCCAGTACTTC. Translation: CASSWRTSGRDETQYF.

The V and J genes are TRBV6-5 and TRBJ2-3; the D is unclear. The CDR3 sequence is 14 residues long. Germline assignment: CDR1 MNHEY and CDR2 SVGAGI. Trimming stripped 5 bases from V and 4 bases from J, with 13 bases between. The CDR3 DNA follows: TGTGCCAGCAGTCCAAAGGTCGAGGCAGATACGCAGTATTTT. Translating it yields CASSPKVEADTQYF.